This is a list of T cell receptor beta chains from one sample in a study of graft-versus-host responses after intestinal transplantation. Using immunoSEQ multiplex PCR, the repertoire was profiled, and TCRdb retains in-frame clones only, with some absent. This sample has 95,000 to 150,000 clones, with over 85% found just once. Their antigens remain unidentified. Sequenced here: unstimulated CD4+ T cells sorted from spleen or lymph node cells, sampled before intestinal transplant. The receptors were gathered from a human donor who received an intestinal transplant. Both conserved end residues are part of each CDR3.

CDR3aa: CASSFSGRHYEQYF
j_gene: TRBJ2-7
v_gene: TRBV5-1

CDR3aa: CAISGSGDSEQYF
j_gene: TRBJ2-7
v_gene: TRBV10-3

CDR3aa: CASSRGPSVETQYF
j_gene: TRBJ2-5
v_gene: TRBV10-2

CDR3aa: CASSGEETQYF
j_gene: TRBJ2-5
v_gene: TRBV27

CDR3aa: CAWSFGETQYF
j_gene: TRBJ2-5
v_gene: TRBV30

CDR3aa: CASRPSGTRSGTQYF
j_gene: TRBJ2-5
v_gene: TRBV5-1

CDR3aa: CASSLDRGAYGYTF
j_gene: TRBJ1-2
v_gene: TRBV7-3

CDR3aa: CASSLFPGGITDTQYF
j_gene: TRBJ2-3
v_gene: TRBV28

CDR3aa: CASSFRTSGREQFF
j_gene: TRBJ2-1
v_gene: TRBV11-1

CDR3aa: CASSQDAGIGVEAFF
j_gene: TRBJ1-1
v_gene: TRBV4-2

CDR3aa: CASSPAGRPNTEAFF
j_gene: TRBJ1-1
v_gene: TRBV19

CDR3aa: CASSPGRVPSTDTQYF
j_gene: TRBJ2-3
v_gene: TRBV5-4

CDR3aa: CASRSEDRQPQHF
j_gene: TRBJ1-5
v_gene: TRBV5-1

CDR3aa: CSVRGRSTDTQYF
j_gene: TRBJ2-3
v_gene: TRBV29-1

CDR3aa: CASSLGVGGRTDYEQYF
j_gene: TRBJ2-7
v_gene: TRBV5-1

CDR3aa: CASSLPPVFSGNTIYF
j_gene: TRBJ1-3
v_gene: TRBV7-2

CDR3aa: CASSLTVNTEAFF
j_gene: TRBJ1-1
v_gene: TRBV6-5

CDR3aa: CASSYRDTGAVLFF
j_gene: TRBJ1-4
v_gene: TRBV6-5

CDR3aa: CATSRDQVTEAFF
j_gene: TRBJ1-1
v_gene: TRBV15

CDR3aa: CASSEVTGFEYF
j_gene: TRBJ2-7
v_gene: TRBV6-5

CDR3aa: CASSERRQLAGRTDTQYF
j_gene: TRBJ2-3
v_gene: TRBV6-1

CDR3aa: CASRKGANTEAFF
j_gene: TRBJ1-1
v_gene: TRBV10-1

CDR3aa: CASSLGSLRTYNEQFF
j_gene: TRBJ2-1
v_gene: TRBV7-9

CDR3aa: CASSNEANQPQHF
j_gene: TRBJ1-5
v_gene: TRBV19

CDR3aa: CASSIEGQGVWEQYF
j_gene: TRBJ2-7
v_gene: TRBV19

CDR3aa: CASSEESGNRHEQFF
j_gene: TRBJ2-1
v_gene: TRBV2

CDR3aa: CASSSSSYEQYF
j_gene: TRBJ2-7
v_gene: TRBV27

CDR3aa: CASSNNYGYTF
j_gene: TRBJ1-2
v_gene: TRBV5-6

CDR3aa: CASSVEGSLAGPYEQYF
j_gene: TRBJ2-7
v_gene: TRBV9

CDR3aa: CASSENSGRSSTDTQYF
j_gene: TRBJ2-3
v_gene: TRBV7-3

CDR3aa: CASSYGGGRDYGYTF
j_gene: TRBJ1-2
v_gene: TRBV6-5

CDR3aa: CSARAAYEQYF
j_gene: TRBJ2-7
v_gene: TRBV20-1

CDR3aa: CASSTDPTSGRTTDTQYF
j_gene: TRBJ2-3
v_gene: TRBV5-4

CDR3aa: CASSPYGFQETQYF
j_gene: TRBJ2-5
v_gene: TRBV7-7

CDR3aa: CASSYSTGGWEQYF
j_gene: TRBJ2-7
v_gene: TRBV6-6

CDR3aa: CASSLGPGNPPNEQFF
j_gene: TRBJ2-1
v_gene: TRBV5-1

CDR3aa: CASSVQANQPQHF
j_gene: TRBJ1-5
v_gene: TRBV2

CDR3aa: CASSVVGTGATGELFF
j_gene: TRBJ2-2
v_gene: TRBV9

CDR3aa: CASSWGSSYEQYF
j_gene: NA
v_gene: TRBV28

CDR3aa: CVSSSIPPSNQPQHF
j_gene: TRBJ1-5
v_gene: TRBV6-6

CDR3aa: CASSPKPGQVEQYF
j_gene: NA
v_gene: TRBV7-9

CDR3aa: CASSLGGTGYSPLHF
j_gene: TRBJ1-6
v_gene: TRBV7-9

CDR3aa: CASSPLLAKNIQYF
j_gene: TRBJ2-4
v_gene: TRBV19

CDR3aa: CASSKSGSSYNEQFF
j_gene: TRBJ2-1
v_gene: TRBV28

CDR3aa: CASSSRYREANYGYTF
j_gene: TRBJ1-2
v_gene: TRBV11-1

CDR3aa: CASSYSPTVTDTQYF
j_gene: TRBJ2-3
v_gene: TRBV6-5

CDR3aa: CAWGRSGKNIQYF
j_gene: TRBJ2-4
v_gene: TRBV30

CDR3aa: CASSQDSLAVRYEQYF
j_gene: TRBJ2-7
v_gene: TRBV4-2

CDR3aa: CATKGRDNETGELFF
j_gene: TRBJ2-2
v_gene: TRBV23-1

CDR3aa: CSVLRLAATYEQYF
j_gene: TRBJ2-7
v_gene: TRBV29-1

CDR3aa: CASSSPFAGEYPDTQYF
j_gene: TRBJ2-3
v_gene: TRBV27